The clone carrying this T cell receptor (beta chain) was detected many times. Antigen specificity is unknown. This record comes from a study of T-cell reconstitution after alpha-beta-depleted transplantation in children. Study-wide points: There were reportedly several hundred expanded graft clones from which alpha-beta T cells came about two months after transplant.

A library of TCRbeta sequences, prepared with unique molecular identifiers, was generated. TCRdb reprocessed the PCR reads via MiXCR and lists one record per CDR3 protein. The sample holds a few hundred thousand distinct CDR3 sequences, 13% seen once. The CDR3 length is 13 residues. Trimming cost V 6 bases and J 3 bases, with 12 bases left between them. Per germline, CDR1 SNHLY and CDR2 FYNNEI. This TCR came from a male patient younger than 18 who had a stem cell transplant for acute myeloid leukemia, so the T cells may come from the graft donor. The rearrangement joins TRBV2 to TRBJ2-7; D gene ambiguous. The sample here was PBMCs, mostly from graft donor cells, taken 360 days after TCRalphabeta/CD19-depleted stem cell transplant. The CDR3 protein is CASRENSYYEQYV. The CDR3 DNA reads TGTGCCAGCAGAGAAAACAGCTACTACGAGCAGTACGTC.